This T cell receptor (beta chain) was sequenced for a study of blood T cells in healthy people across ages. Alongside a J-beta primer mix, a sample-barcoded 5' primer served in a second PCR lasting 7 to 11 cycles. Tags on each cDNA molecule came from a template-switch adaptor with 12 random nucleotides. One entry per CDR3 protein results from TCRdb running MiXCR on the 5' RACE reads. This table has 700,000 or so distinct CDR3 sequences, approximately 21% appearing once. For this clonotype: What it recognizes is unknown.

Total RNA was isolated from each sample in quantities of at least 5.5 micrograms. Whole-study results and caveats: Naive CD4+ cell counts and diversity both ran higher in long-lived than in aged donors. A roughly linear fall in TCR beta diversity per million T cells was seen with increasing age.

The sequence was collected from a man aged 70 or older in good health. Material for sequencing was blood.

CDR3 residues: CASSPIKGARLYYEQYF. CDR3 coding DNA: TGTGCCAGCAGCCCAATCAAGGGGGCACGTCTATACTACGAGCAGTACTTC. The chain employs TRBV27 and TRBJ2-7; 7 bases fit TRBD1. This CDR3 comprises 17 residues. V lost 6 bases and J lost 3; bases outside the gene matches: 17. The germline gives CDR1 MNHEY, CDR2 SMNVEV (reference sequence).